This T cell receptor (beta chain) was found in a study of response to subunit inactivated influenza vaccine. Comments on this clonotype: Its antigen remains unidentified.

Study-wide findings and caveats: The authors suggested that every seasonal influenza vaccination recruits few new T cells.

Using its own MiXCR run on the RT-PCR reads, TCRdb lists one record per CDR3 protein. Altogether under 750,000 distinct CDR3 sequences are present, about 11% being singletons, with the ten largest covering roughly a tenth. The sample here was PBMCs from blood, taken on the day of vaccination. The origin of this receptor is a man aged 50-59 years who received an inactivated influenza vaccine.

In DNA form, the CDR3 reads TGTGCCAGCAGTCGGGATTGGAACACTGAAGCTTTCTTT. Amino acid sequence: CASSRDWNTEAFF. The rearrangement links TRBV6-1 to TRBJ1-1; D is undetermined. The CDR3 covers 13 residues. V lost 5 bases to trimming and J lost 1 base, with 8 bases between them. Per germline, CDR1 MNHNS and CDR2 SASEGT.